This T cell receptor beta chain was recorded in a study of T cell responses to AZD1222 COVID-19 vaccine (dated by TCRdb to the early 2020s). In the study overall: AZD1222 recipients whose second dose came at about 4 weeks and those whose second dose came at about 12 weeks were combined into one group, since spike-specific TCR depth and breadth did not differ between the two schedules. Enrollment into the trials was organized by age into subgroups of 18-55, 56-69 and 70-plus years, and those subgroups contained approximately 150, 30 and 60 TCR-sequenced participants, respectively. A total of more than 230 trial participants underwent TCR sequencing, of whom some 200 had received two doses of AZD1222 and around 26 had received two doses of the MenACWY control vaccine. Overall study outcomes, separate from this receptor: Reportedly, close to half of the unique spike-specific TCRs recognized epitopes lying outside the regions that are mutated in the B.1.351 and B.1.1.7 variants. In the small 56-69-year group, the increase in depth fell short of significance, most likely because of low power. CD4 TCRs associated with the vaccine covered the entire spike protein, and the dominant responses were in regions 160-218 and 743-854. No day 14 peak-response samples were available, so repertoires were characterized only after the peak T cell response. After two AZD1222 doses, spike-specific TCR breadth and depth were significantly higher than at day 0 and than in MenACWY recipients. Conclusions about previously exposed vaccinees are limited because only five to seven AZD1222 recipients were SARS-CoV-2 seropositive at baseline. Participants were mostly white British and included more females than males, and it was suggested by the authors that clonal diversity may have been underestimated.

The CDR3 regions of human TCRbeta chains were analyzed by immunosequencing. The authors processed their data as follows. TCRs in the repertoires were compared against a reference library of SARS-CoV-2-specific TCRs that had been generated with the MIRA antigen-specificity platform. Breadth was defined as the fraction of unique TCRs that were SARS-CoV-2-associated, and depth was defined as the fraction of total T cells that were SARS-CoV-2-associated. Each spike-specific TCR was assigned to its reactive spike region and to a CD4 or CD8 class using the MIRA data. Log10-transformed breadth and depth values were compared by one-way ANOVA with Sidak's multiple comparisons tests. TCRdb holds this immuneACCESS table with in-frame rearrangements only. Some clones are missing; in checked studies, unresolved V genes explain under half, and the rest has no known cause. That table gives V, J and clone size, and the DNA gave D and trimming. This sample gives over 75,000 clones in total; about nine tenths of them show up just once. The top ten hold about 2.2% of the sample.

This clone occurred a few times. Its antigen is not yet known. No base quality values were provided; no much bigger clone lies one nucleotide off. The CDR3 numbers 14 residues from cysteine through phenylalanine. The DNA shown is the 42-base CDR3, in frame from base 1. V is cut by 2 bases and J by 1 base, and the space between the germline ends is 8 bases. CDR1 KGHSH and CDR2 LQKENI are derived from the germline V gene. The time point label, as the study defines it: baseline before first vaccination. Vaccinee samples were obtained from the UK trials COV001 and COV002, which included a single-blind randomized controlled phase 2/3 trial of AZD1222 (ChAdOx1 nCoV-19) in healthy adults. For TCRbeta chain sequencing, PBMC samples from trial participants were taken at day 0 and at day 28 after the second dose.

This specimen was peripheral blood, taken on day 0 of AZD1222 vaccination. The rearrangement combines TRBV18 with TRBJ1-1; the D gene cannot be resolved reliably. This TCR was sampled from an adult in good health. The CDR3: CASSPGFGNTEAFF. The bases are TGTGCCAGCTCACCAGGTTTCGGGAACACTGAAGCTTTCTTT. The full variable domain, with segments outside the CDR3 supplied by the reference TRBV18 and TRBJ1-1 proteins, appears as NAGVMQNPRHLVRRRGQEARLRCSPMKGHSHVYWYRQLPEEGLKFMVYLQKENIIDESGMPKERFSAEFPKEGPSILRIQQVVRGDSAAYFCASSPGFGNTEAFFGQGTRLTVV.